Listed below are T cell receptor beta chains from one sample, sequenced in a study of a mutant IDH1 vaccine in newly diagnosed glioma. Their target antigens are unknown. Assay: immunoSEQ multiplex PCR; the TCRdb copy retains only in-frame clones and omits some. The sample holds about 51,000 clones, approximately 78% seen once. Sequenced material: PBMCs, taken from a glioma patient whose treatment included an IDH1 peptide vaccine. The receptors derive from a man aged 45-60 years with glioma. The CDR3 runs from the conserved cysteine through the conserved F or W. Each record gives: J gene, clone size, D gene, V gene, CDR3 DNA, CDR3 protein. A D gene is named only where the DNA matches it firmly. Not every row has a clone size; where given, it reads once, few, many or a size class.

J gene: TRBJ2-7; clone size: once; D gene: NA; V gene: TRBV10-3; CDR3 DNA: TGTGCCATCAGTGCCGGGGCAGGGTCTTGGGAGCAGTACTTC; CDR3 protein: CAISAGAGSWEQYF
J gene: TRBJ2-7; clone size: NA; D gene: TRBD1; V gene: TRBV27; CDR3 DNA: TGTGCCACCGGGACAGGGACCTACGAGCAGTACTTC; CDR3 protein: CATGTGTYEQYF
J gene: TRBJ1-2; clone size: NA; D gene: NA; V gene: TRBV2; CDR3 DNA: TGTGCCAGCAGTGGCCAAGCGTACGGCTACACCTTC; CDR3 protein: CASSGQAYGYTF
J gene: TRBJ1-1; clone size: NA; D gene: TRBD1; V gene: TRBV27; CDR3 DNA: TGTGCCAGCAGTTACAGGGGAGAAGGGACTGAAGCTTTCTTT; CDR3 protein: CASSYRGEGTEAFF
J gene: TRBJ1-6; clone size: few; D gene: NA; V gene: TRBV23-1; CDR3 DNA: TGCGCCAGCAGTCAGCACAGGGCAGATTCACCCCTCCACTTT; CDR3 protein: CASSQHRADSPLHF
J gene: TRBJ2-7; clone size: NA; D gene: TRBD1; V gene: TRBV2; CDR3 DNA: TGTGCCAGCAGTGGACAGGGGGCGGGATACGAGCAGTACTTC; CDR3 protein: CASSGQGAGYEQYF
J gene: TRBJ1-3; clone size: NA; D gene: NA; V gene: TRBV29-1; CDR3 DNA: TGCAGCGTTGAAGGGGACTCTGGAAACACCATATATTTT; CDR3 protein: CSVEGDSGNTIYF
J gene: TRBJ2-7; clone size: NA; D gene: NA; V gene: TRBV9; CDR3 DNA: TGTGCCAGCAGCGTAGCAGCAGGGGGGGAGCAGTACTTC; CDR3 protein: CASSVAAGGEQYF
J gene: TRBJ2-1; clone size: NA; D gene: TRBD2; V gene: TRBV4-2; CDR3 DNA: TGTGCCAGCAGCCAAGCGGATGAGCGGGGGGCCAATGAGCAGTTCTTC; CDR3 protein: CASSQADERGANEQFF
J gene: TRBJ2-4; clone size: NA; D gene: NA; V gene: TRBV9; CDR3 DNA: TGTGCCAGCAGCTCATCAGGGCTGGTGGGAGACATTCAGTACTTC; CDR3 protein: CASSSSGLVGDIQYF
J gene: TRBJ1-5; clone size: NA; D gene: NA; V gene: TRBV7-8; CDR3 DNA: TGTGCCAGCAGCTTAGACCGGTTTCAGCCCCAGCATTTT; CDR3 protein: CASSLDRFQPQHF
J gene: TRBJ2-7; clone size: NA; D gene: NA; V gene: TRBV5-1; CDR3 DNA: TGCGCCAGCAGCTTCGCCGGCCCCTCCGAGCAGTACTTC; CDR3 protein: CASSFAGPSEQYF
J gene: TRBJ2-2; clone size: NA; D gene: NA; V gene: TRBV5-1; CDR3 DNA: TGCGCCAGCAGCTTGGACGGCAGGGCGGGATCCGGGGAGCTGTTTTTT; CDR3 protein: CASSLDGRAGSGELFF
J gene: TRBJ2-7; clone size: NA; D gene: NA; V gene: TRBV7-2; CDR3 DNA: TGTGCCAGCAGCTTAGGGATTGCCTACGAGCAGTACTTC; CDR3 protein: CASSLGIAYEQYF
J gene: TRBJ1-2; clone size: NA; D gene: NA; V gene: TRBV5-8; CDR3 DNA: TGTGCCAGCAGCTTGGGGGGGTTCCATGGCTACACCTTC; CDR3 protein: CASSLGGFHGYTF
J gene: TRBJ1-3; clone size: NA; D gene: NA; V gene: TRBV6-1; CDR3 DNA: TGTGCCAGCAGTGAAGCGCTAGAAGGGGGACGAAACACCATATATTTT; CDR3 protein: CASSEALEGGRNTIYF
J gene: TRBJ2-7; clone size: NA; D gene: NA; V gene: TRBV6-5; CDR3 DNA: TGTGCCAGTTCGGACGGTTACGAGCAGTACTTC; CDR3 protein: CASSDGYEQYF
J gene: TRBJ2-5; clone size: once; D gene: TRBD2; V gene: TRBV15; CDR3 DNA: TGTGCCACCAGCAGACTAGCGGGGAAAGGAGAGACCCAGTACTTC; CDR3 protein: CATSRLAGKGETQYF
J gene: TRBJ2-1; clone size: NA; D gene: NA; V gene: TRBV21-1; CDR3 DNA: TGTGCCAGCAGCAAAGCAAGGACTAGCGGGGGCAAAGATGAGCAGTTCTTC; CDR3 protein: CASSKARTSGGKDEQFF
J gene: TRBJ1-4; clone size: NA; D gene: NA; V gene: TRBV9; CDR3 DNA: TGTGCCAGCAGCCCCGGCGAGGGGGGAGGGGAAAAACTGTTTTTT; CDR3 protein: CASSPGEGGGEKLFF
J gene: TRBJ1-5; clone size: NA; D gene: TRBD1; V gene: TRBV6-1; CDR3 DNA: TGTGCCAGCTGGGACAGAACCTATCAGCCCCAGCATTTT; CDR3 protein: CASWDRTYQPQHF
J gene: TRBJ2-6; clone size: NA; D gene: NA; V gene: TRBV7-3; CDR3 DNA: TGTGCCAGCAGAAGGGGACCCTCTGGGGCCAACGTCCTGACTTTC; CDR3 protein: CASRRGPSGANVLTF
J gene: TRBJ2-7; clone size: NA; D gene: TRBD2; V gene: TRBV18; CDR3 DNA: TGTGCCAGCTCACCAGAGGTCAGCGGGGGGGAGCAGTACTTC; CDR3 protein: CASSPEVSGGEQYF
J gene: TRBJ1-4; clone size: NA; D gene: TRBD1; V gene: TRBV30; CDR3 DNA: TGTGCCTGGAGTGAACTACAGGGGAGAGGAGAAAAACTGTTTTTT; CDR3 protein: CAWSELQGRGEKLFF
J gene: TRBJ2-3; clone size: few; D gene: TRBD2; V gene: TRBV27; CDR3 DNA: TGTGCCAGCAGTCCAAGGACTAGCGGGCCGCGGGGCACAGATACGCAGTATTTT; CDR3 protein: CASSPRTSGPRGTDTQYF
J gene: TRBJ1-2; clone size: few; D gene: NA; V gene: TRBV7-9; CDR3 DNA: TGTGCCAGCAGCTTACCCGGGGCCCCCTATGGCTACACCTTC; CDR3 protein: CASSLPGAPYGYTF
J gene: TRBJ2-7; clone size: NA; D gene: NA; V gene: TRBV5-6; CDR3 DNA: TGTGCCAGCAGCTTCATGCGACACCTCGAGCAGTACTTC; CDR3 protein: CASSFMRHLEQYF
J gene: TRBJ2-7; clone size: NA; D gene: NA; V gene: TRBV30; CDR3 DNA: TGTGCCTGGAGTGTTGGACACATCTCCTACGAGCAGTACTTC; CDR3 protein: CAWSVGHISYEQYF
J gene: TRBJ2-1; clone size: once; D gene: TRBD1; V gene: TRBV7-2; CDR3 DNA: TGTGCCAGCAGCTCCCACGGGACAGGGCAGCGTGAGCAGTTCTTC; CDR3 protein: CASSSHGTGQREQFF
J gene: TRBJ1-3; clone size: NA; D gene: TRBD1; V gene: TRBV5-1; CDR3 DNA: TGCGCCAGCAGCCCGGGGACAGGGGAGGCTGCAAACACCATATATTTT; CDR3 protein: CASSPGTGEAANTIYF
J gene: TRBJ1-5; clone size: few; D gene: NA; V gene: TRBV4-3; CDR3 DNA: TGCGCCAGCAGCCAAGATCAGAATCAGCCCCAGCATTTT; CDR3 protein: CASSQDQNQPQHF
J gene: TRBJ1-6; clone size: NA; D gene: TRBD1; V gene: TRBV5-1; CDR3 DNA: TGCGCCAGCTCCAACCCACCGGGACAGGGTGAGGAATCACCCCTCCACTTT; CDR3 protein: CASSNPPGQGEESPLHF
J gene: TRBJ1-3; clone size: once; D gene: NA; V gene: TRBV15; CDR3 DNA: TGTGCCACCAGCTTCCGACGGAGACTCTCTGGAAACACCATATATTTT; CDR3 protein: CATSFRRRLSGNTIYF
J gene: TRBJ2-7; clone size: NA; D gene: TRBD1; V gene: TRBV19; CDR3 DNA: TGTGCCAGTAGTGTCGACAGGGGGACCTACGAGCAGTACTTC; CDR3 protein: CASSVDRGTYEQYF
J gene: TRBJ2-2; clone size: NA; D gene: TRBD1; V gene: TRBV15; CDR3 DNA: TGTGCCACCAGCAAACGGACAGGGGGCACCGGGGAGCTGTTTTTT; CDR3 protein: CATSKRTGGTGELFF
J gene: TRBJ2-2; clone size: NA; D gene: NA; V gene: TRBV6-1; CDR3 DNA: TGTGCCAGCACCCCGAGGAGTTCCGGGGAGCTGTTTTTT; CDR3 protein: CASTPRSSGELFF
J gene: TRBJ2-3; clone size: NA; D gene: TRBD2; V gene: TRBV10-3; CDR3 DNA: TGTGCCATCAGTGAGAATAGCGGGGGGCGCACAGATACGCAGTATTTT; CDR3 protein: CAISENSGGRTDTQYF
J gene: TRBJ1-5; clone size: NA; D gene: NA; V gene: TRBV7-9; CDR3 DNA: TGTGCCAGCAGCTTAGGGCGGGAAGATCAGCCCCAGCATTTT; CDR3 protein: CASSLGREDQPQHF
J gene: TRBJ2-7; clone size: NA; D gene: NA; V gene: TRBV29-1; CDR3 DNA: TGCAGCGTTCTCTGGGGAGGGACAGGACGAACCGAGCAGTACTTC; CDR3 protein: CSVLWGGTGRTEQYF
J gene: TRBJ1-5; clone size: NA; D gene: NA; V gene: TRBV27; CDR3 DNA: TGTGCCAGCACCGCCGGGACGGCGCAACCTCAGCCCCAGCATTTT; CDR3 protein: CASTAGTAQPQPQHF
J gene: TRBJ1-4; clone size: few; D gene: NA; V gene: TRBV28; CDR3 DNA: TGTGCCAGCAGTTTACCCAGGGGTGGTGAAAAACTGTTTTTT; CDR3 protein: CASSLPRGGEKLFF
J gene: TRBJ1-6; clone size: once; D gene: NA; V gene: TRBV25-1; CDR3 DNA: TGTGCCAGCAGTGAATCTCTTAGCTCCTATAATTCACCCCTCCACTTT; CDR3 protein: CASSESLSSYNSPLHF
J gene: TRBJ2-7; clone size: NA; D gene: NA; V gene: TRBV27; CDR3 DNA: TGTGCCAGCAGTTTATGGAGGGGGCACGAGCAGTACTTC; CDR3 protein: CASSLWRGHEQYF
J gene: TRBJ1-6; clone size: NA; D gene: NA; V gene: TRBV27; CDR3 DNA: TGTGCCAGCAGTTTGCAGGGCTTCGCCCACTATAATTCACCCCTCCACTTT; CDR3 protein: CASSLQGFAHYNSPLHF
J gene: TRBJ1-3; clone size: NA; D gene: NA; V gene: TRBV19; CDR3 DNA: TGTGCCAGTTCAAAAACTGGAAACACCATATATTTT; CDR3 protein: CASSKTGNTIYF
J gene: TRBJ2-2; clone size: NA; D gene: NA; V gene: TRBV7-9; CDR3 DNA: TGTGCCAGCAGCGGGTCAGGGAGGGGGACCGGGGAGCTGTTTTTT; CDR3 protein: CASSGSGRGTGELFF
J gene: TRBJ2-7; clone size: NA; D gene: TRBD1; V gene: TRBV5-1; CDR3 DNA: TGCGCCAGCGGGTCACAGGGGGCGGGTTCCTACGAGCAGTACTTC; CDR3 protein: CASGSQGAGSYEQYF
J gene: TRBJ2-7; clone size: NA; D gene: TRBD1; V gene: TRBV6-5; CDR3 DNA: TGTGCCAGCAGTCAGGGACAGGGGGCTTACGAGCAGTACTTC; CDR3 protein: CASSQGQGAYEQYF
J gene: TRBJ1-5; clone size: NA; D gene: NA; V gene: TRBV4-1; CDR3 DNA: TGCGCCAGCAGCCAAGGGGTCTCTACGGGGAGCAATCAGCCCCAGCATTTT; CDR3 protein: CASSQGVSTGSNQPQHF
J gene: TRBJ2-7; clone size: once; D gene: NA; V gene: TRBV7-9; CDR3 DNA: TGTGCCAGCAGCTTAGATGTTGGGGCAGTCGGCGAGCAGTACTTC; CDR3 protein: CASSLDVGAVGEQYF